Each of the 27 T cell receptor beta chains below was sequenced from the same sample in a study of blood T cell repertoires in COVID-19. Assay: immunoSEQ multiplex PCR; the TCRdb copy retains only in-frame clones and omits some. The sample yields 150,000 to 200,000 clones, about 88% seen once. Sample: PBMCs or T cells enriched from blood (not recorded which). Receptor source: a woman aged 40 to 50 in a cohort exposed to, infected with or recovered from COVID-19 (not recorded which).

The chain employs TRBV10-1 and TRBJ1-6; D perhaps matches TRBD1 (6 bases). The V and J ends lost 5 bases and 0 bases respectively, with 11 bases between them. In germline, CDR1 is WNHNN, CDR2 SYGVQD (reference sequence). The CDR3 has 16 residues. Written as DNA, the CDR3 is TGCGCCAGCAGTCCGGACAGCCTCTCCTATAATTCACCCCTCCACTTT. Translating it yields CASSPDSLSYNSPLHF.

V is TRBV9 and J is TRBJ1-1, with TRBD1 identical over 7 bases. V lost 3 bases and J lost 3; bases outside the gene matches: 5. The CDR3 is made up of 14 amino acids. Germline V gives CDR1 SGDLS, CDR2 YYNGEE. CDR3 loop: CASSATDRYTEAFF. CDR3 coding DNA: TGTGCCAGCAGCGCAACGGACAGGTACACTGAAGCTTTCTTT.

As DNA, the CDR3 is TGTGCCAGCAGCTCCATAGGTAGGGAGCCTGGAAACACCATATATTTT. Translating gives CASSSIGREPGNTIYF. The chain combines TRBV7-9 with TRBJ1-3; no reliable D call. Per germline, CDR1 SEHNR and CDR2 FQNEAQ (reference sequence). There are 16 residues in the CDR3. Trimming took off 4 bases at V and 2 bases at J, with 15 bases between the two ends.

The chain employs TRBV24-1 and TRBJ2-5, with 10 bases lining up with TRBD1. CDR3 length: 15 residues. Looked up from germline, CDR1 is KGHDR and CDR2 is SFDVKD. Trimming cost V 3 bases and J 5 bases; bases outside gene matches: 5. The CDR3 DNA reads TGTGCCACCAGTGATGAGGGGACAGGGGTCGAGACCCAGTACTTC. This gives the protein CATSDEGTGVETQYF.

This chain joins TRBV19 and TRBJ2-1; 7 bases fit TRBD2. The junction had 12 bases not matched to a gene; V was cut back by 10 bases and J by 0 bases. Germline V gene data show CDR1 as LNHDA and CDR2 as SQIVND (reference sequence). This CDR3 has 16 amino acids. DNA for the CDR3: TGTGCCACCCGAGGATGGAGCGGGGTCTCCTACAATGAGCAGTTCTTC. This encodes CATRGWSGVSYNEQFF.

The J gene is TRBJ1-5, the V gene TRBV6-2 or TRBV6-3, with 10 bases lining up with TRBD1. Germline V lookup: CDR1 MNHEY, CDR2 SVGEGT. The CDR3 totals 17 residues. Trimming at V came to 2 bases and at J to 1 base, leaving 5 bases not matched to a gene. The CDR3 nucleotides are TGTGCCAGCAGTTACCAGCGGACAGGGGGAAGCAATCAGCCCCAGCATTTT. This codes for CASSYQRTGGSNQPQHF.

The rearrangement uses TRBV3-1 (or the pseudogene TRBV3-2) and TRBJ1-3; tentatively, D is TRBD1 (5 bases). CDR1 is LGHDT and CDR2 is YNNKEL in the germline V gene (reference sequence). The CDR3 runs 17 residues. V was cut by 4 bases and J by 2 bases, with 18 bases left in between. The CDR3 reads CASSPQAGSEAGNTIYF. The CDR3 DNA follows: TGTGCCAGCAGCCCCCAGGCAGGGTCGGAAGCTGGAAACACCATATATTTT.

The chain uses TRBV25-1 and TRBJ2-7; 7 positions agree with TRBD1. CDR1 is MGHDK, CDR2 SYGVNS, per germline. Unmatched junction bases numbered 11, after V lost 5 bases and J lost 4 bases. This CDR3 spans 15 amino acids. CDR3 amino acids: CASSPRDRGRYEQYF. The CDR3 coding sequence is TGTGCCAGCAGTCCACGGGACAGAGGCCGATACGAGCAGTACTTC.

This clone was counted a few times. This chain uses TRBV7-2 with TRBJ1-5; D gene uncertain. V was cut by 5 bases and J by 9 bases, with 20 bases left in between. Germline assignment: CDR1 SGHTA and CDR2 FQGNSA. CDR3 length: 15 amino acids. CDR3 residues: CASSPTRPPGMPQHF. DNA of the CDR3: TGTGCCAGCAGCCCCACTCGGCCCCCCGGGATGCCCCAGCATTTT.

The DNA for the CDR3 is TGTGCCAGCAGCTCTACCACAGCTAACTATGGCTACACCTTC. Translated: CASSSTTANYGYTF. This chain uses TRBV5-4 with TRBJ1-2, with D hard to call. The CDR3 spans 14 residues. Germline V gene lookup returns CDR1 SGHNT and CDR2 YYREEE (reference sequence). Trimming took off 3 bases at V and 0 bases at J, with 9 bases between the two ends.

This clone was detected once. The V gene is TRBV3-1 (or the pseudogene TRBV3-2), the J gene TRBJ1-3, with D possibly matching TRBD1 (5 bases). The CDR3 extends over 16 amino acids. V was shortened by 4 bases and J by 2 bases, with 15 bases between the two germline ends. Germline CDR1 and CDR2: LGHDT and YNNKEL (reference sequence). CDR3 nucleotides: TGTGCCAGCAGCCGGAATTGGGGGGTCACTGGAAACACCATATATTTT. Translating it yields CASSRNWGVTGNTIYF.

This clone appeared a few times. The CDR3 nucleotides read TGTGCCACCAGTGTCCGAGCGGGGGCTATTGGTCAGCCCCAGCATTTT. Protein product: CATSVRAGAIGQPQHF. The chain has TRBV24-1 and TRBJ1-5; maybe TRBD1 (6 bases). The germline CDR1 and CDR2 sequences are KGHDR and SFDVKD. CDR3 length equals 16 residues. The V end was cut by 5 bases, the J end by 6 bases, with 19 bases between.

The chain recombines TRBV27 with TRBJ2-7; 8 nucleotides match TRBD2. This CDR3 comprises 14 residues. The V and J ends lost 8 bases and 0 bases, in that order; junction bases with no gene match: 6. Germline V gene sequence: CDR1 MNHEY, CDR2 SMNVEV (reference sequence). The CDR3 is CASSSGSSSYEQYF. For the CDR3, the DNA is TGTGCCAGCTCTAGCGGGTCCAGCTCCTACGAGCAGTACTTC.

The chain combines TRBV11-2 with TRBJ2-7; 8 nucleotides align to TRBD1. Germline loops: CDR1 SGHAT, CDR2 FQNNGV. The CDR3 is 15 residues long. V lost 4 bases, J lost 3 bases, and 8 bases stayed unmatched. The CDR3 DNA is TGTGCCAGCAGCTACCGGACAGGGATCCGCTACGAGCAGTACTTC. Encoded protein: CASSYRTGIRYEQYF.

The CDR3 nucleotides read TGTGCCAGTAGTATGACAGTCTATGGCTACACCTTC. It is translated as CASSMTVYGYTF. This chain connects TRBV19 to TRBJ1-2; TRBD1 is a possible D gene (5 bases). Trimming took 3 bases from V and 4 from J, leaving 6 bases between them. Germline V gene data show CDR1 as LNHDA and CDR2 as SQIVND (reference sequence). There are 12 residues in the CDR3.

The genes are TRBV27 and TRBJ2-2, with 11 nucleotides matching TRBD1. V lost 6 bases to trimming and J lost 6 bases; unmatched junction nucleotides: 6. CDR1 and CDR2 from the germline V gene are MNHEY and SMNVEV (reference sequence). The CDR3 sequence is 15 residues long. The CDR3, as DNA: TGTGCCAGCAGCGGACAGGGGGCAGATGCCGGGGAGCTGTTTTTT. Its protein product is CASSGQGADAGELFF.

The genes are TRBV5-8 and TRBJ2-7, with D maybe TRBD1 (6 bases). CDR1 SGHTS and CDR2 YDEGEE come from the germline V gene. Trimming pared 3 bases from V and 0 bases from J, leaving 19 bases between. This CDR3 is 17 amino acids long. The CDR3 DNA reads TGTGCCAGCAGCTCCCGTAGGGTCAGGGGAAACTCCTACGAGCAGTACTTC. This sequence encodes CASSSRRVRGNSYEQYF.

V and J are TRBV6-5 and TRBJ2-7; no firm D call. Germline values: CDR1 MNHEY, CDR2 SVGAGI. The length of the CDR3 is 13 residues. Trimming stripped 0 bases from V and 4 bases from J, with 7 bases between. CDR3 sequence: CASSYSQAYEQYF. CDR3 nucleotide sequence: TGTGCCAGCAGTTACTCGCAAGCTTACGAGCAGTACTTC.

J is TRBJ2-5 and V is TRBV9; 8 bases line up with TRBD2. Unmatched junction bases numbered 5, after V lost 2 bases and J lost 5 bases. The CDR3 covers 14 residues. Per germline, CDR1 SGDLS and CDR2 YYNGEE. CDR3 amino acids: CASSVSSGTETQYF. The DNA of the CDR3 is TGTGCCAGCAGCGTTAGTAGCGGGACGGAGACCCAGTACTTC.

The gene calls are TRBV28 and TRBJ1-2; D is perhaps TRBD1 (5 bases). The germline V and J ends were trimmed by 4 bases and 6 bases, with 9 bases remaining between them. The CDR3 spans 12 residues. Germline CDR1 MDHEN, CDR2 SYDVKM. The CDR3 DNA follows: TGTGCCAGCAGTTCAGGGATCGATGGCTACACCTTC. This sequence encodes CASSSGIDGYTF.

The CDR3 protein is CASSTQGVGDGYTF. For the CDR3, the DNA is TGTGCCAGCAGTACCCAGGGGGTAGGAGATGGCTACACCTTC. This chain joins TRBV27 and TRBJ1-2; TRBD1 agrees at 7 bases. V lost 5 bases to trimming and J lost 6 bases; unmatched junction nucleotides: 9. This CDR3 comprises 14 residues. The V gene's germline CDR1 is MNHEY and CDR2 SMNVEV (reference sequence).

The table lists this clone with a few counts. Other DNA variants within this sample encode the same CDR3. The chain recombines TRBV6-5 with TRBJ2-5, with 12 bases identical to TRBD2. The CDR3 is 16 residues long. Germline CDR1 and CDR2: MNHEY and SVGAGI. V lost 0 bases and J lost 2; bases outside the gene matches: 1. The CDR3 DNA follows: TGTGCCAGCAGTTACTCCGGGACTAGCGGGCAAGAGACCCAGTACTTC. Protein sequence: CASSYSGTSGQETQYF.

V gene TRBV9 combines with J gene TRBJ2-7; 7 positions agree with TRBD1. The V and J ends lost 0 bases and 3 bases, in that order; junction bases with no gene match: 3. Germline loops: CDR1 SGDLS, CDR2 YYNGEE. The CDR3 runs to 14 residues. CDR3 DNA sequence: TGTGCCAGCAGCGTAGGACAGGGTGTCTACGAGCAGTACTTC. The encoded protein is CASSVGQGVYEQYF.

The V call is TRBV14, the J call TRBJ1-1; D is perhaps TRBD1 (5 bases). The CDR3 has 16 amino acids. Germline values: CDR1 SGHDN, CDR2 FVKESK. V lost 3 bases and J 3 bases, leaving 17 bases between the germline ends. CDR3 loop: CASSQAGTARYTEAFF. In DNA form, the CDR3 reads TGTGCCAGCAGCCAGGCGGGGACGGCGAGATACACTGAAGCTTTCTTT.

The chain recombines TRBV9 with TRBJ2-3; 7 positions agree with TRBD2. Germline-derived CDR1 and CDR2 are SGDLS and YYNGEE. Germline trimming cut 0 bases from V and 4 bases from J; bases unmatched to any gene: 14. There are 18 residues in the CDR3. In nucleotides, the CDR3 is TGTGCCAGCAGCGTAGACCTGGGGGGACTAAGCGGGGCAGATACGCAGTATTTT. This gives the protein CASSVDLGGLSGADTQYF. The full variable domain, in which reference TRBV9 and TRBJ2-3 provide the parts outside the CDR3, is DSGVTQTPKHLITATGQRVTLRCSPRSGDLSVYWYQQSLDQGLQFLIQYYNGEERAKGNILERFSAQQFPDLHSELNLSSLELGDSALYFCASSVDLGGLSGADTQYFGPGTRLTVL.

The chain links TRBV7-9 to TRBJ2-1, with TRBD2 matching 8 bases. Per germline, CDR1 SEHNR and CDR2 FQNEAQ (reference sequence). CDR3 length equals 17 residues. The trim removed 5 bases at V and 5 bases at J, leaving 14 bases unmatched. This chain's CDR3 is CASSAAIGLAVHNEQFF. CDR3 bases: TGTGCCAGCAGCGCCGCCATAGGACTAGCAGTACACAATGAGCAGTTCTTC. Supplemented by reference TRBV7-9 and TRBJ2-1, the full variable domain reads DTGVSQNPRHKITKRGQNVTFRCDPISEHNRLYWYRQTLGQGPEFLTYFQNEAQLEKSRLLSDRFSAERPKGSFSTLEIQRTEQGDSAMYLCASSAAIGLAVHNEQFFGPGTRLTVL.

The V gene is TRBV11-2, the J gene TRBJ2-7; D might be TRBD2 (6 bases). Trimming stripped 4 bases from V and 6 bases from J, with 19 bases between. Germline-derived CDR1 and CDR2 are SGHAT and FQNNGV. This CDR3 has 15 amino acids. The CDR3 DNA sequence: TGTGCCAGCAGCTCCCTCGGGCCGGGAGTCGGCGAGCAGTACTTC. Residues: CASSSLGPGVGEQYF.